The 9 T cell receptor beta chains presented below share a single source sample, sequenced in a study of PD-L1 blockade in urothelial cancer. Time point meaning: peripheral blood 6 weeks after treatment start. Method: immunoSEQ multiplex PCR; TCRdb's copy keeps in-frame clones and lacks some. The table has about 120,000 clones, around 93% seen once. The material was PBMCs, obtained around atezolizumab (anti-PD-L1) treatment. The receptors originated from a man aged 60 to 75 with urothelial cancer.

The CDR3: CASSQDVNTDTQYF. The CDR3 DNA sequence: TGCGCCAGCAGCCAAGACGTTAACACAGATACGCAGTATTTT. The rearrangement joins TRBV4-3 to TRBJ2-3, with D unresolved. Germline CDR1 is LGHNA and CDR2 is YSLEER. V lost 0 bases and J 2 bases, leaving 6 bases between the germline ends. The length of the CDR3 is 14 residues.

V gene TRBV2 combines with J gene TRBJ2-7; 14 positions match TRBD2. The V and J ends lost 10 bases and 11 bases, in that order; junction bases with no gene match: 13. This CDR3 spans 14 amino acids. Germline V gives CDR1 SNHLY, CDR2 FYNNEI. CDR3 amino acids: CATRTSGGTWGEYF. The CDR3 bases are TGTGCCACCAGGACTAGCGGGGGGACCTGGGGGGAGTACTTC.

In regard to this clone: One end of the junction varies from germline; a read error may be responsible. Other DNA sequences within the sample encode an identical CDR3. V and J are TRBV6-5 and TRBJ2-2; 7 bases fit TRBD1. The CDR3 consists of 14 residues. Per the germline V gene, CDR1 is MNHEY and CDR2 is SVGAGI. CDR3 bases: TGTGCCAGTAGTTACGGGACAGACACCGGGGAGCTGTTTTTT. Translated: CASSYGTDTGELFF.

Written as DNA, the CDR3 is TGTGCCAGCAGCTCTGATCCAGGAAACGAGCAGTACTTC. It specifies CASSSDPGNEQYF. This chain joins TRBV5-4 and TRBJ2-7; D is uncertain. Between the trimmed V and J ends, which lost 3 bases and 5 bases, there was a span of 12 bases. The CDR3 loop spans 13 amino acids. From germline, CDR1 is SGHNT and CDR2 YYREEE (reference sequence).

This chain's CDR3 is CASSLGQGGYVTDTQYF. The CDR3 bases are TGTGCCAGCAGCCTGGGACAGGGCGGGTACGTCACAGATACGCAGTATTTT. This chain connects TRBV5-4 to TRBJ2-3; 9 bases line up with TRBD1. V lost 4 bases and J lost 2; bases outside the gene matches: 11. The germline CDR1 and CDR2 sequences are SGHNT and YYREEE (reference sequence). This CDR3 spans 17 amino acids.

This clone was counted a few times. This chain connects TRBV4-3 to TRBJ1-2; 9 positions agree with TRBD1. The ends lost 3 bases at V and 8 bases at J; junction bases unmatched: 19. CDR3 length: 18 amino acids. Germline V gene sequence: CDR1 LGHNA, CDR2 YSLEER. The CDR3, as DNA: TGCGCCAGCAGCCAGCGTCGTAAAAGGACAGGGGATATGAGGGGCTACACCTTC. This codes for CASSQRRKRTGDMRGYTF.

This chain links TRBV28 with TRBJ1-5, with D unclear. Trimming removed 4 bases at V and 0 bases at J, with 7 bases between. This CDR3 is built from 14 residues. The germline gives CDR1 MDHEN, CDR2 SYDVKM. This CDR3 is CASSSTISNQPQHF. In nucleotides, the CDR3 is TGTGCCAGCAGTTCGACAATTAGCAATCAGCCCCAGCATTTT.

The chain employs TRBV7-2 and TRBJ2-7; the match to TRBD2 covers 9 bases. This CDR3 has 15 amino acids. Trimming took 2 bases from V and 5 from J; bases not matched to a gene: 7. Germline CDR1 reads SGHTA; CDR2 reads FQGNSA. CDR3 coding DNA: TGTGCCAGCAGCTTATTGGCGGGGGGGCTAAACGAGCAGTACTTC. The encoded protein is CASSLLAGGLNEQYF.

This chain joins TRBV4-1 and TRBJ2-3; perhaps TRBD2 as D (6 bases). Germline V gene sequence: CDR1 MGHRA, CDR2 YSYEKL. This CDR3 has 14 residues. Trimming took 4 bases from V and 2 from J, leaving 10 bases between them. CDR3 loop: CASSLSSATDTQYF. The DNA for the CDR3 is TGCGCCAGCAGCCTTTCTAGCGCCACAGATACGCAGTATTTT.